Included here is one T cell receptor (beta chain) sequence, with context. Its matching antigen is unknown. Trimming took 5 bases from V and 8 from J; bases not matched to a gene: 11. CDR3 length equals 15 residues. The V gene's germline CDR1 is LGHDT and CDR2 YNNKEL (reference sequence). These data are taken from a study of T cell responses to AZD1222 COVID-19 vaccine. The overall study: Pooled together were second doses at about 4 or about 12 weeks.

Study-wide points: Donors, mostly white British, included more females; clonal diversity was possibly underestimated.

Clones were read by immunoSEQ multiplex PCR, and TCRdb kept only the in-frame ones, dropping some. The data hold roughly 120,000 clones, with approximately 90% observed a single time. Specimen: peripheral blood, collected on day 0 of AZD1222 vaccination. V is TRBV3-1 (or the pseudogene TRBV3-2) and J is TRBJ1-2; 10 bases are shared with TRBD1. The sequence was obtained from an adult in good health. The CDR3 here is CASSDSTGGSRGYTF. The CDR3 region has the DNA TGTGCCAGCAGCGACTCGACAGGGGGCTCGAGGGGCTACACCTTC.